These 9 T cell receptor beta chains originate from one sample sequenced in a study of blood T cell repertoires in COVID-19. The data were produced by immunoSEQ multiplex PCR, yet TCRdb's version contains in-frame clones alone and is incomplete. The table lists roughly 250,000 clones, around nine tenths of them singletons. Sequenced input: PBMCs or T cells enriched from blood (not recorded which). These receptors were collected from a woman aged 45-65 years who had recovered from COVID-19.

The chain recombines TRBV4-2 with TRBJ1-1; 8 positions match TRBD1. The CDR3 loop spans 15 amino acids. CDR1 is LGHNA and CDR2 is YNFKEQ in the germline V gene. The V and J ends lost 1 base and 4 bases, in that order; junction bases with no gene match: 5. The CDR3 nucleotides read TGTGCCAGCAGCCAAGGCGAGACAGGGGTCACTGAAGCTTTCTTT. This gives the protein CASSQGETGVTEAFF.

The rearrangement uses TRBV19 and TRBJ1-4; D gene uncertain. CDR3 size: 12 residues. Looked up from germline, CDR1 is LNHDA and CDR2 is SQIVND (reference sequence). The ends were cut back, 9 bases at V and 5 bases at J, with 10 bases in the middle. DNA of the CDR3: TGTGCCAGCACCGGGGAGAATGAAAAACTGTTTTTT. Protein: CASTGENEKLFF.

This rearrangement joins TRBV3-1 (or the pseudogene TRBV3-2) to TRBJ1-1; the match to TRBD1 covers 9 bases. Germline V gene lookup returns CDR1 LGHDT and CDR2 YNNKEL (reference sequence). V lost 4 bases to trimming and J lost 3 bases; unmatched junction nucleotides: 9. This CDR3 region has 16 residues. The CDR3 sequence is CASSRLGTGFDTEAFF. Written as DNA, the CDR3 is TGTGCCAGCAGCCGGCTGGGGACAGGGTTTGACACTGAAGCTTTCTTT.

Note on this clone: One end of the junction fails to match germline, which may point to a read error. The rearrangement links TRBV7-7 to TRBJ2-5; the D gene is possibly TRBD2 (6 bases). Germline CDR1 reads SSHAT; CDR2 reads FNYEAQ (reference sequence). The CDR3 spans 14 residues. The CDR3 sequence: CASSPLVGGETQYF. DNA for the CDR3: TGTGCTAGCAGCCCCCTGGTGGGAGGAGAGACCCAGTACTTC.

This clone was recorded once. The rearrangement uses TRBV11-1 and TRBJ2-7; D is unclear. CDR3 length: 13 amino acids. Looked up from germline, CDR1 is SGHAT and CDR2 is FQDESV (reference sequence). Trimming removed 1 base at V and 4 bases at J, with 8 bases between. The DNA of the CDR3 is TGTGCCAGCAGCTTAGGAATGGAGTACGAGCAGTACTTC. Its translation is CASSLGMEYEQYF.

The chain combines TRBV29-1 with TRBJ2-7; 10 bases agree with TRBD2. The CDR3 spans 13 residues. J lost 4 bases, V lost 6 bases, and 6 bases had no gene match. The germline V gene encodes CDR1 SQVTM and CDR2 ANQGSEA. CDR3 nucleotide sequence: TGCAGCGTAGTTGGACTAGCGGATTACGAGCAGTACTTC. It codes for CSVVGLADYEQYF.

V and J are TRBV19 and TRBJ1-5; TRBD1 matches at 11 bases. V trimming: 6 bases; J trimming: 4 bases; junction bases outside the gene matches: 11. This CDR3 is built from 17 residues. CDR1 LNHDA and CDR2 SQIVND come from the germline V gene (reference sequence). The CDR3 DNA reads as TGTGCCAGTAGCCTGGGTGGGGACAGGGGGTATAATCAGCCCCAGCATTTT. Translation gives CASSLGGDRGYNQPQHF.

The chain joins TRBV30 to TRBJ2-3; possibly TRBD1 for D (6 bases). CDR1 is GTSNPN, CDR2 SVGIG, per germline (reference sequence). Trimming pared 1 base from V and 3 bases from J, leaving 17 bases between. This CDR3 is built from 16 residues. The CDR3 DNA reads as TGTGCCTGGAGTGCAATACAGGGTCGTGGAACAGATACGCAGTATTTT. Translated, it gives CAWSAIQGRGTDTQYF.

The chain employs TRBV7-9 and TRBJ1-2; a possible D gene is TRBD1 (6 bases). V gave up 5 bases and J gave up 6 bases, with 16 bases separating them. The CDR3 extends over 14 amino acids. Looked up from germline, CDR1 is SEHNR and CDR2 is FQNEAQ (reference sequence). The CDR3 reads CASSLRTGSDGYTF. The CDR3 region has the DNA TGTGCCAGCAGCCTCCGTACAGGGTCGGATGGCTACACCTTC.